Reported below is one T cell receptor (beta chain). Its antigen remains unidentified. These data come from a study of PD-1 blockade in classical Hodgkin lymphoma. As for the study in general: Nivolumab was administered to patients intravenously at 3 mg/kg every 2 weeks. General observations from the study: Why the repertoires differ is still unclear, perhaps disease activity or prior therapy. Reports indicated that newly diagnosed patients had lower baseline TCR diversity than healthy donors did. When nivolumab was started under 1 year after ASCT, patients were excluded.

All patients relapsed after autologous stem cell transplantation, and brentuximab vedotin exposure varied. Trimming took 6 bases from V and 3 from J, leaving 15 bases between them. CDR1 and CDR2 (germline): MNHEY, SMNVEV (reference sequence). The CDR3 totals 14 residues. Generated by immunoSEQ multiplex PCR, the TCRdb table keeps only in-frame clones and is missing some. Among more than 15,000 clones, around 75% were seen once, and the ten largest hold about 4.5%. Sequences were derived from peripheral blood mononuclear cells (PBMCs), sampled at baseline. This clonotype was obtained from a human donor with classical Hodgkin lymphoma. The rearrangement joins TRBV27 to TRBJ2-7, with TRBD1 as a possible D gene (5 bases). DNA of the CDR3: TGTGCCAGCAGCCCATTGGACAAAGACTACGAGCAGTACTTC. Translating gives CASSPLDKDYEQYF.